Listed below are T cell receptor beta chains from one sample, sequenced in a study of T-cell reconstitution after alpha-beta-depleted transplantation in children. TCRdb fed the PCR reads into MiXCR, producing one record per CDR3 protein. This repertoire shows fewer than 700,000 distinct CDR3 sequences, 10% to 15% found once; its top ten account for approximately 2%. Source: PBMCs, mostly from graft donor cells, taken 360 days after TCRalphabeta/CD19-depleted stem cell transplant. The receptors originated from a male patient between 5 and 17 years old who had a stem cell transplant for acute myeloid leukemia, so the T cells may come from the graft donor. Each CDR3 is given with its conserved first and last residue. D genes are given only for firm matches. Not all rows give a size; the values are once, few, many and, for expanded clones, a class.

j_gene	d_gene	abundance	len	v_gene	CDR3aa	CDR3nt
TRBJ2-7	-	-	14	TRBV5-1	CASSPEVGTYEQYF	TGCGCCAGCAGCCCCGAGGTGGGGACCTACGAGCAGTACTTC
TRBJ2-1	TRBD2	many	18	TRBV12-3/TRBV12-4	CASSLVPGLESTSNEQFF	TGTGCCAGCAGTTTAGTCCCGGGACTAGAGAGTACGTCCAATGAGCAGTTCTTC
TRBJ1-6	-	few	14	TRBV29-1	CSVRDSSYNSPLHF	TGCAGCGTCCGTGATAGCTCCTATAATTCACCCCTCCACTTT
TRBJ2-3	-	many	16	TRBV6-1	CASSALGDGGTDTQYF	TGTGCCAGCAGTGCTTTGGGCGACGGGGGCACAGATACGCAGTATTTT
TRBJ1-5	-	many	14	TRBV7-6	CASSWGGRNQPQHF	TGTGCCAGCAGCTGGGGGGGCCGAAATCAGCCCCAGCATTTT
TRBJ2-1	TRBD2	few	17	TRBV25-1	CASSEWGSGRAGNEQFF	TGTGCCAGCAGTGAATGGGGTAGCGGGAGGGCCGGCAATGAGCAGTTCTTC
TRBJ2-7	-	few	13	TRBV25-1	CASSEPAGREQYF	TGTGCCAGCAGTGAACCTGCAGGGCGCGAGCAGTACTTC
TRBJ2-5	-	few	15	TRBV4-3	CASSQDLQREETQYF	TGCGCCAGCAGCCAAGATCTGCAGCGGGAAGAGACCCAGTACTTC
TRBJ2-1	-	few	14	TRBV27	CASSPGLYYNEQFF	TGTGCCAGCAGTCCAGGACTGTACTACAATGAGCAGTTCTTC
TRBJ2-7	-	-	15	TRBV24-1	CATSDYQPCSYEQYF	TGTGCCACCAGTGATTATCAGCCCTGCTCCTACGAGCAGTACTTC
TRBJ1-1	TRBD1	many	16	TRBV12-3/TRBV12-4	CASRRDRGLWNTEAFF	TGTGCCAGCAGGAGGGACAGGGGGCTCTGGAACACTGAAGCTTTCTTT
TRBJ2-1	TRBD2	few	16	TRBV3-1	CASSQNPAGVSNEQFF	TGTGCCAGCAGCCAAAACCCAGCGGGAGTTTCTAATGAGCAGTTCTTC
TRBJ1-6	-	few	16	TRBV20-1	CSARLGVRRVDSPLHF	TGCAGTGCTAGGTTAGGTGTGAGGAGGGTGGATTCACCCCTCCACTTT
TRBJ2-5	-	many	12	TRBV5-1	CASSLAGNTQYF	TGCGCCAGCAGCTTGGCCGGGAATACCCAGTACTTC
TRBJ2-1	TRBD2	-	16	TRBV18	CASSRTTSGAINEQFF	TGTGCCAGCTCTCGCACGACTAGCGGGGCAATTAATGAGCAGTTCTTC
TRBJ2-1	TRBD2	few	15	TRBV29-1	CSVRDSGSSYNEQFF	TGCAGCGTCCGGGATAGCGGGAGTTCCTACAATGAGCAGTTCTTC
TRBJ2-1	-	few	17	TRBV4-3	CASSQDRLDSSYNEQFF	TGCGCCAGCAGCCAAGATAGGCTGGACAGCTCCTACAATGAGCAGTTCTTC
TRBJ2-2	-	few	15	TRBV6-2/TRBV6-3	CASTKAGPNTGELFF	TGTGCCAGCACCAAAGCCGGACCGAACACCGGGGAGCTGTTTTTT
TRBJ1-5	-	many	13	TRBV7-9	CASSRGHNQPQHF	TGTGCCAGCAGCCGGGGACATAATCAGCCCCAGCATTTT
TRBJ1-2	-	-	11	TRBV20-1	CSASVYGGYTF	TGCAGTGCTAGTGTATACGGGGGCTACACCTTC
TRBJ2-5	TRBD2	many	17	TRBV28	CASSFPPLAGVGETQYF	TGTGCCAGCAGTTTCCCCCCCCTAGCGGGAGTTGGAGAGACCCAGTACTTC
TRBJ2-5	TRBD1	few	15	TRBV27	CASRTDRGRQETQYF	TGTGCCAGCAGAACTGACAGGGGGCGACAAGAGACCCAGTACTTC
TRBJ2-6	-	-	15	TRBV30	CAWSVGYTGANVLTF	TGTGCCTGGAGTGTGGGCTACACTGGGGCCAACGTCCTGACTTTC
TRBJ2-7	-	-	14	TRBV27	CASRGLTGSYEQYF	TGTGCCAGCCGAGGGTTGACGGGCTCCTACGAGCAGTACTTC
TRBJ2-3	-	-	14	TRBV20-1	CSATAAGRTDTQYF	TGCAGTGCTACGGCGGCGGGTAGGACAGATACGCAGTATTTT
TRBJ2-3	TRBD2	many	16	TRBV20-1	CSAQPGLAGWGDTQYF	TGCAGTGCTCAGCCCGGACTAGCGGGATGGGGGGATACGCAGTATTTT
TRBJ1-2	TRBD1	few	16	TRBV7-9	CASSSYPGQGGYGYTF	TGTGCCAGCAGCTCCTATCCGGGACAGGGAGGCTATGGCTACACCTTC
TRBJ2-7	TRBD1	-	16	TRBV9	CASSPSPGQGGYEQYF	TGTGCCAGCAGCCCCTCTCCGGGACAGGGGGGGTACGAGCAGTACTTC
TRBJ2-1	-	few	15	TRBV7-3	CASSLMAVHFNEQFF	TGTGCCAGCAGCTTAATGGCAGTTCACTTCAATGAGCAGTTCTTC
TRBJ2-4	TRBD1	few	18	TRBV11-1	CASSLAPDRVGPKNIQYF	TGTGCCAGCAGCTTAGCGCCCGACAGGGTGGGCCCAAAAAACATTCAGTACTTC
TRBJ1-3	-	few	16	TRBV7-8	CASSSGTHRSGNTIYF	TGTGCCAGCAGCTCCGGGACGCATCGCTCTGGAAACACCATATATTTT
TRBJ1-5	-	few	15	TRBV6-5	CASSYGRGSNQPQHF	TGTGCCAGCAGTTACGGCAGGGGCAGCAATCAGCCCCAGCATTTT
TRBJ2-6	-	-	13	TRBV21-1	CASSGDGANVLTF	TGTGCCAGTTCAGGGGATGGGGCCAACGTCCTGACTTTC
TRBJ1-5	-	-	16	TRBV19	CASSMRLLGPNQPQHF	TGTGCCAGTAGTATGCGCCTATTAGGCCCCAATCAGCCCCAGCATTTT
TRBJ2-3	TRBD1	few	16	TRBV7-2	CASSPQPGQKTDTQYF	TGTGCCAGCAGCCCCCAACCGGGACAGAAGACAGATACGCAGTATTTT
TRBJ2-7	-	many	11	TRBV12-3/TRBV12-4	CASSFSESQYF	TGTGCCAGCAGTTTTTCGGAATCGCAGTACTTC
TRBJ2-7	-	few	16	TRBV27	CASSSFMTGSTYEQYF	TGTGCCAGCAGTTCATTCATGACTGGGTCCACCTACGAGCAGTACTTC
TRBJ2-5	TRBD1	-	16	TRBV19	CASSTRDRGNSETQYF	TGTGCCAGTAGTACGCGGGACAGGGGGAACTCGGAGACCCAGTACTTC
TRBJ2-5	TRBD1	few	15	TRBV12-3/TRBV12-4	CASSSRTGGKETQYF	TGTGCCAGCAGTTCCCGGACAGGGGGTAAAGAGACCCAGTACTTC
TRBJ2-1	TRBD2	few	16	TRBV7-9	CASSPTSGRFYNEQFF	TGTGCCAGCAGTCCAACTAGCGGGAGGTTCTACAATGAGCAGTTCTTC
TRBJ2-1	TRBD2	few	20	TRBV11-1	CASSYIGTSGGESFYNEQFF	TGTGCCAGCAGCTACATCGGGACTAGCGGAGGAGAATCCTTCTACAATGAGCAGTTCTTC
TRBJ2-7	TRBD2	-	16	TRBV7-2	CASSSQAGGRVSEQYF	TGTGCCAGCAGCAGCCAAGCGGGTGGGAGGGTATCTGAGCAGTACTTC
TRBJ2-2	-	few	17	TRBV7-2	CASSSRGITPNTGELFF	TGTGCCAGCAGCTCCCGGGGAATCACCCCGAACACCGGGGAGCTGTTTTTT
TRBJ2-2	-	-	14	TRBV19	CASRPRTNTGELFF	TGTGCCAGTAGACCCCGGACCAACACCGGGGAGCTGTTTTTT
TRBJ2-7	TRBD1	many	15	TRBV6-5	CASSYATGGSYEQYF	TGTGCCAGCAGTTACGCTACAGGGGGTTCCTACGAGCAGTACTTC
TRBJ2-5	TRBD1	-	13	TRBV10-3	CAIGVGTGETQYF	TGTGCCATCGGGGTCGGGACAGGAGAGACCCAGTACTTC
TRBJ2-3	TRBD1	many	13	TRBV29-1	CSVEIAGGDTQYF	TGCAGCGTCGAGATAGCAGGGGGAGATACGCAGTATTTT
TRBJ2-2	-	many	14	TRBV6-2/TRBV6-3	CASSYGLGAGELFF	TGTGCCAGCAGTTACGGTCTTGGGGCCGGGGAGCTGTTTTTT